Given below is one T cell receptor beta chain in context. Its antigen is as yet unknown. This entry is derived from a study of post-analysis software for immune sequencing data. Study-level background: Included courses were relapsing-remitting and secondary progressive multiple sclerosis; progressive-relapsing multiple sclerosis was also included.

Study-level points and caveats: Among roughly five TRBV segments more frequent in patients than controls were TRBV5-6, TRBV5-1 and TRBV20-1. Samples made in the same batch grouped tightly together by F measure.

Germline CDR1 and CDR2: LGHNA and YSLEER. V lost 1 base and J lost 3, with 13 bases in between. The CDR3 consists of 15 residues. The authors incorporated unique molecular identifiers into the TCR beta cDNA libraries. Each sample of about 0.95 to 11 million input T cells yielded about 500,000 cDNA molecules, so each molecule approximated one T cell. Each CDR3 protein is one row after TCRdb ran MiXCR on the PCR reads. The data show approximately 770,000 distinct CDR3 sequences, around 42% seen once. The chain couples TRBV4-3 to TRBJ2-7; maybe TRBD2 (6 bases). The TCR sequence derives from a girl under 18 with multiple sclerosis. Sequenced input: blood. The CDR3, as DNA: TGCGCCAGCAGCCAAGGTCGAGCGGGCGGCTACGAGCAGTACTTC. It is translated as CASSQGRAGGYEQYF.